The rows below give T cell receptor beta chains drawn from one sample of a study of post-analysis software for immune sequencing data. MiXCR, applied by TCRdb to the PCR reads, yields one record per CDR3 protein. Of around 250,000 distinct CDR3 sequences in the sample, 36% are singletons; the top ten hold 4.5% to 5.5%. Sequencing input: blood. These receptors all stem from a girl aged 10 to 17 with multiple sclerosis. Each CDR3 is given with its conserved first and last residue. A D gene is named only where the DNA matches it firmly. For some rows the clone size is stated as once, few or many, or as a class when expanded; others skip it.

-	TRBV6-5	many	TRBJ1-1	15	CASSYGGGRNTEAFF	TGTGCCAGCAGTTACGGCGGGGGTCGGAACACTGAAGCTTTCTTT
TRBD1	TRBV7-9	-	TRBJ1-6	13	CASSRTGDSPLHF	TGTGCCAGCAGTCGGACAGGGGATTCACCCCTCCACTTT
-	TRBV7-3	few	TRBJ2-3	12	CASSPSGPPQYF	TGTGCCAGCAGCCCATCGGGACCCCCCCAGTATTTT
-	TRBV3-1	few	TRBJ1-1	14	CASSQDGLNTEAFF	TGTGCCAGCAGCCAAGACGGGCTGAACACTGAAGCTTTCTTT
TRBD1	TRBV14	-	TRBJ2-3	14	CASRGRGRADTQYF	TGTGCCAGCAGGGGCAGGGGGCGCGCAGATACGCAGTATTTT
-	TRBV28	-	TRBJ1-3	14	CASSADRSGNTIYF	TGTGCCAGCAGTGCTGACCGCTCTGGAAACACCATATATTTT
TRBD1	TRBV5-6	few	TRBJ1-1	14	CASSPGGAYTEAFF	TGTGCCAGCAGCCCAGGGGGCGCTTACACTGAAGCTTTCTTT
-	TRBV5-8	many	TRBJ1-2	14	CASSYRSENYGYTF	TGTGCCAGCAGTTACAGGTCCGAAAACTATGGCTACACCTTC
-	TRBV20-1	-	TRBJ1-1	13	CSARLPVVTEAFF	TGCAGTGCTAGATTGCCGGTAGTCACTGAAGCTTTCTTT
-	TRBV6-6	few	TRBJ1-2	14	CASSYSGPSYGYTF	TGTGCCAGCAGTTACTCGGGACCTTCCTATGGCTACACCTTC
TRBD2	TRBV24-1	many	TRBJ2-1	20	CATSDLSLAGATGSYNEQFF	TGTGCCACCAGTGACCTCTCACTAGCGGGGGCGACGGGCTCCTACAATGAGCAGTTCTTC
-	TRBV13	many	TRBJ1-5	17	CASSLGSQGLGNQPQHF	TGTGCCAGCAGTTTGGGGTCTCAGGGCCTCGGCAATCAGCCCCAGCATTTT
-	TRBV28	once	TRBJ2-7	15	CASRSTATSSYELYF	TGTGCCAGCAGGAGTACAGCCACTAGCTCCTACGAGCTGTACTTC
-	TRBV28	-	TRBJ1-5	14	CASRGGGTNQPQHF	TGTGCCAGCAGGGGAGGGGGAACGAATCAGCCCCAGCATTTT
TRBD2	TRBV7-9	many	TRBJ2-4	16	CASSPNGGTRENIQYF	TGTGCCAGCAGCCCAAACGGCGGGACTAGAGAAAACATTCAGTACTTC
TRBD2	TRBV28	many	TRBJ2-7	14	CASSPLAGSYEQYF	TGTGCCAGCAGCCCATTAGCGGGGAGCTACGAGCAGTACTTC
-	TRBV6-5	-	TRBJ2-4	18	CASSWETIRKGPGNIQYF	TGTGCCAGCAGTTGGGAAACGATCAGGAAGGGGCCTGGAAACATTCAGTACTTC
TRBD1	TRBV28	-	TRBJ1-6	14	CASSMDRGESPLHF	TGTGCCAGCAGCATGGACAGGGGCGAGTCACCCCTCCACTTT
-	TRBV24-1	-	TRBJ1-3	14	CATSDTTVGNTIYF	TGTGCCACCAGTGACACGACTGTCGGAAACACCATATATTTT
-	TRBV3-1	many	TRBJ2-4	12	CASSLGDYIQYF	TGTGCCAGCAGCCTTGGGGATTACATTCAGTACTTC